These 13 T cell receptor beta chains were sequenced from one sample in a study of blood T cell repertoires in COVID-19. Generated by immunoSEQ multiplex PCR, the TCRdb table keeps only in-frame clones and is missing some. The sample comprises some 67,000 clones, approximately 88% of which are singletons, and around 20% rests with the top ten. The sample consisted of peripheral blood. Every receptor here comes from a woman of 80 years or more with acute or convalescent COVID-19.

This clone was counted a few times. J is TRBJ1-1 and V is TRBV7-9; D call uncertain. The CDR3 loop spans 14 amino acids. From germline, CDR1 is SEHNR and CDR2 FQNEAQ (reference sequence). V was cut by 1 base and J by 5 bases, with 11 bases left in between. CDR3 amino acids: CASSLDGGRTEAFF. CDR3 nucleotide sequence: TGTGCCAGCAGCTTAGACGGAGGGAGGACTGAAGCTTTCTTT.

This rearrangement joins TRBV19 to TRBJ2-2; 13 bases are a match to TRBD2. V shed 1 base, J shed 6 bases, and the junction held 11 bases outside the gene matches. Germline CDR1 and CDR2: LNHDA and SQIVND (reference sequence). The CDR3 is 19 amino acids. CDR3 sequence reads: CASSIALAGGPRYAGELFF. The CDR3 region has the DNA TGTGCCAGTAGTATAGCACTAGCGGGGGGGCCTCGGTACGCCGGGGAGCTGTTTTTT. The whole variable domain, remainder taken from reference TRBV19 and TRBJ2-2, is DGGITQSPKYLFRKEGQNVTLSCEQNLNHDAMYWYRQDPGQGLRLIYYSQIVNDFQKGDIAEGYSVSREKKESFPLTVTSAQKNPTAFYLCASSIALAGGPRYAGELFFGEGSRLTVL.

The V call is TRBV5-1, the J call TRBJ1-3; possible D gene TRBD1, 5 bases. Deletions cut 4 bases from V and 3 bases from J, with 11 bases between. This CDR3 comprises 14 residues. Germline CDR1 is SGHRS and CDR2 is YFSETQ. DNA of the CDR3: TGCGCCAGCAGCCCCCAGGGCGTTGGAAACACCATATATTTT. Its protein product is CASSPQGVGNTIYF. Drawing the rest from reference TRBV5-1 and TRBJ1-3, the complete variable domain is KAGVTQTPRYLIKTRGQQVTLSCSPISGHRSVSWYQQTPGQGLQFLFEYFSETQRNKGNFPGRFSGRQFSNSRSEMNVSTLELGDSALYLCASSPQGVGNTIYFGEGSWLTVV.

This clone turned up a few times. In DNA form, the CDR3 reads TGTGCCAGCAGCTTAGCTCCAGGGCACGAGCAGTACTTC. As protein: CASSLAPGHEQYF. The chain recombines TRBV7-2 with TRBJ2-7; tentative D call: TRBD1 (5 bases). Trimming left V 0 bases short and J 5 bases short, with 8 bases between. The V gene's germline CDR1 is SGHTA and CDR2 FQGNSA. This CDR3 has 13 amino acids.

This clone came up once. The chain has TRBV19 and TRBJ1-4, with 9 bases identical to TRBD1. This CDR3 has 14 amino acids. Germline CDR1 reads LNHDA; CDR2 reads SQIVND (reference sequence). V dropped 7 bases and J dropped 8; count of bases not matched to a gene: 8. The CDR3, as DNA: TGTGCCAGTACCCGTGACAGGGGGAGAGAAAAACTGTTTTTT. Translation gives CASTRDRGREKLFF.

This clone was observed a few times. The chain couples TRBV28 to TRBJ1-5; 8 bases fit TRBD1. Losses at the gene ends were 6 bases for V and 6 bases for J; bases not matched to a gene: 13. Germline CDR1 is MDHEN and CDR2 is SYDVKM. The CDR3 runs 16 residues. The CDR3 reads CASSPGGRVAAQPQHF. The CDR3 bases are TGTGCCAGCAGCCCAGGGGGCAGGGTCGCCGCTCAGCCCCAGCATTTT.

The CDR3 spells CASSFTSGGNYNEQFF. For the CDR3, the DNA is TGTGCCAGCAGTTTCACCAGCGGGGGAAATTACAATGAGCAGTTCTTC. V and J are TRBV27 and TRBJ2-1; 8 bases are shared with TRBD2. Looked up from germline, CDR1 is MNHEY and CDR2 is SMNVEV (reference sequence). The V and J ends lost 3 bases and 4 bases, in that order; junction bases with no gene match: 8. CDR3 size: 16 residues.

This clone is a singleton in its sample. The rearrangement joins TRBV5-1 to TRBJ2-5; D gene unclear. CDR3 length equals 13 residues. CDR1 is SGHRS, CDR2 YFSETQ, per germline. Trimming left V 2 bases short and J 5 bases short, with 10 bases between. The chain's CDR3 is CASSFVPRETQYF. The CDR3 DNA is TGCGCCAGCAGCTTCGTCCCCAGGGAGACCCAGTACTTC.

V usage is TRBV27 and J usage is TRBJ2-7; possibly TRBD1 for D (6 bases). Germline CDR1 MNHEY, CDR2 SMNVEV (reference sequence). This CDR3 has 11 amino acids. Trimming cost V 5 bases and J 6 bases, with 8 bases left between them. The CDR3 sequence: CASSRGGEQYF. CDR3 nucleotides: TGTGCCAGCAGTCGAGGGGGCGAGCAGTACTTC.

This rearrangement joins TRBV7-2 to TRBJ2-1, with 12 bases fitting TRBD2. Looked up from germline, CDR1 is SGHTA and CDR2 is FQGNSA. The CDR3 runs 17 residues. Trimming took 5 bases from V and 10 from J; bases not matched to a gene: 15. CDR3 sequence (DNA): TGTGCCAGCAGCCTTGACCGTCTTCTAGCGGGGGGGAGGGAGCAGTTCTTC. Its protein product is CASSLDRLLAGGREQFF. Supplemented by reference TRBV7-2 and TRBJ2-1, the full variable domain reads GAGVSQSPSNKVTEKGKDVELRCDPISGHTALYWYRQSLGQGLEFLIYFQGNSAPDKSGLPSDRFSAERTGGSVSTLTIQRTQQEDSAVYLCASSLDRLLAGGREQFFGPGTRLTVL.

This chain connects TRBV6-5 to TRBJ1-2, with D unclear. The CDR3 runs to 13 residues. CDR1 is MNHEY and CDR2 is SVGAGI in the germline V gene. V lost 10 bases and J lost 4, with 16 bases in between. CDR3 in DNA: TGTGCCATCCTAGCCACGTTGGGCTATGGCTACACCTTC. It codes for CAILATLGYGYTF.

This rearrangement joins TRBV5-1 to TRBJ2-3; 9 bases are a match to TRBD2. Germline CDR1 and CDR2: SGHRS and YFSETQ. The CDR3 totals 17 residues. Trimming removed 0 bases from V and 5 bases from J; junction bases left unmatched: 10. The CDR3 loop is CASSLDPRGGGRDTQYF. DNA of the CDR3: TGCGCCAGCAGCTTGGATCCGCGGGGGGGTGGTAGAGATACGCAGTATTTT.

The rearrangement links TRBV5-1 to TRBJ1-3; tentatively, D is TRBD1 (5 bases). Germline V lookup: CDR1 SGHRS, CDR2 YFSETQ. The CDR3 contains 16 residues. Trimming shortened V by 3 bases and J by 4 bases, and 17 bases separated the two germline ends. CDR3 in amino acids: CASSSGWDSLGNTIYF. Here the CDR3 DNA reads TGCGCCAGCAGCTCGGGCTGGGACTCTTTGGGAAACACCATATATTTT.